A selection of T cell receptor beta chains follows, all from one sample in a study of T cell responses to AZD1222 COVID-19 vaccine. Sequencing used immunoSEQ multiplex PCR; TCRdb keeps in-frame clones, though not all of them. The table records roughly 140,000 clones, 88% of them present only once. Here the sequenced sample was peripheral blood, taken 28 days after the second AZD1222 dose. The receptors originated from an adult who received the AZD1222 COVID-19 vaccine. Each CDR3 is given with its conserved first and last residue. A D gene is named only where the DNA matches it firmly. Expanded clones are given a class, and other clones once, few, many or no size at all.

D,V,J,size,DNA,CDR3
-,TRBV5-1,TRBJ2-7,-,TGCGCCAGCAGCTTGGATGTCCCCTCCTACGAGCAGTACTTC,CASSLDVPSYEQYF
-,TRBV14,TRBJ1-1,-,TGTGCCAGCAGCCAAGGAACGAACACTGAAGCTTTCTTT,CASSQGTNTEAFF
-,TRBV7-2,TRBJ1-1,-,TGTGCCAGCAGCCTGAACAGGGCCACTGAAGCTTTCTTT,CASSLNRATEAFF
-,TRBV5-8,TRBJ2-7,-,TGTGCCAGCAGCTCCCCGGGGCCAGCCACCCAGTACTTC,CASSSPGPATQYF
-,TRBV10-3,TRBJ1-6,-,TGTGCCATCAGTGAAACGACTAATTCACCCCTCCACTTT,CAISETTNSPLHF
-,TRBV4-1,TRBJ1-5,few,TGCGCCAGCAGCCAAGAGGGCCTCGAACAGCCCCAGCATTTT,CASSQEGLEQPQHF
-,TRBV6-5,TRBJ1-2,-,TGTGCCAGCGGGCAGGATAACTATGGCTACACCTTC,CASGQDNYGYTF
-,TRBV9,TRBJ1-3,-,TGTGCCAGCAGCGTAGCCAGAGGAACGGTTAGTGGAAACACCATATATTTT,CASSVARGTVSGNTIYF
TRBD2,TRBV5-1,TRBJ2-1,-,TGCGCCAGCACCCGGGAGGGCCTAGGCAATGAGCAGTTCTTC,CASTREGLGNEQFF
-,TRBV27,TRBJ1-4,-,TGTGCCAGCAGGAGGACAGCTATTAATGAAAAACTGTTTTTT,CASRRTAINEKLFF
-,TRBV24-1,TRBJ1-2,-,TGTGCCACCAGTGACGCCATTAACTATGGCTACACCTTC,CATSDAINYGYTF
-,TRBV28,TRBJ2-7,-,TGTGCCAGCAGTTTAGGAGGGAGTAGGTCCTACGAGCAGTACTTC,CASSLGGSRSYEQYF
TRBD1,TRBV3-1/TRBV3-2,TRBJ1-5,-,TGTGCCAGCAGCCAAACAGGGGGAAGGCAGCCCCAGCATTTT,CASSQTGGRQPQHF
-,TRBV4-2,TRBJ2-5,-,TGTGCCAGCAGCCAAGGTATTGGGCAGATTCAAGAGACCCAGTACTTC,CASSQGIGQIQETQYF
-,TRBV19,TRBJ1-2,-,TGTGCCAGTAGTATGGCCGGGACATCATATGGCTACACCTTC,CASSMAGTSYGYTF
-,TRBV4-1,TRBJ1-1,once,TGCGCCAGCAGCCAAGGGAAGGAAGCTTTCTTT,CASSQGKEAFF
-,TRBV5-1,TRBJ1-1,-,TGCGCCAGCAGTGGAGGACAGACGAACACTGAAGCTTTCTTT,CASSGGQTNTEAFF
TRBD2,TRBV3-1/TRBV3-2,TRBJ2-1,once,TGTGCCAGCAGTCCCCTGCTAGCGGGGGGAAACAATGAGCAGTTCTTC,CASSPLLAGGNNEQFF
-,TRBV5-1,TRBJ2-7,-,TGCGCCAGCAGCTTGTTCTCCCCCTACGAGCAGTACTTC,CASSLFSPYEQYF
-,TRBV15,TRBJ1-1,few,TGTGCCACCAGCAGAGGGAGGCCCGCTGGAGCTTTCTTT,CATSRGRPAGAFF
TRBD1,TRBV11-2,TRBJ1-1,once,TGTGCCAGCAGCTCGGGACAGGGTATGATGAACACTGAAGCTTTCTTT,CASSSGQGMMNTEAFF
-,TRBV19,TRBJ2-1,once,TGTGCCAGTAGTCCTTACCCGAACTACAATGAGCAGTTCTTC,CASSPYPNYNEQFF
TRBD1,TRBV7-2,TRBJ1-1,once,TGTGCCAGCAGCTCAAACAGGGGTACTGAAGCTTTCTTT,CASSSNRGTEAFF
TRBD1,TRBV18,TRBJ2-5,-,TGTGCCAGCTCATCAAACAGGGGGCCGGGAGAGACCCAGTACTTC,CASSSNRGPGETQYF
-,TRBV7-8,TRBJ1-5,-,TGTGCCAGCAGCTTAGCTAGCCCTGCGGACACCCCGCATAGCAATCAGCCCCAGCATTTT,CASSLASPADTPHSNQPQHF
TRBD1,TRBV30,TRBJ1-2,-,TGTGCCTGGAGTGTCGGAACCGGGACAGACCATGTACTTCGTGGCTACACCTTC,CAWSVGTGTDHVLRGYTF
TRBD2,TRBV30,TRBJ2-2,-,TGTGCCAGAAAACTAGCGGGGGGGCGCGGGGAGCTGTTTTTT,CARKLAGGRGELFF